This T cell receptor beta chain was found in a study of control samples from healthy donors and cancer patients. Germline V gene data show CDR1 as SEHNR and CDR2 as FQNEAQ (reference sequence). The CDR3 has 11 amino acids. Deletions cut 1 base from V and 15 bases from J, with 10 bases between. Libraries were prepared by immunoSEQ multiplex PCR; TCRdb keeps only in-frame clonotypes and omits some of them. Found here are about 120,000 clones, more than 85% of them singletons; the top ten hold about 2.6%. The sequence was collected from a man aged 30 to 45 in good health. The chain has TRBV7-9 and TRBJ2-4; weak D call: TRBD1 (6 bases). Sequenced material: blood. CDR3 bases: TGTGCCAGCAGCTTAGGTGGACAGAGGTACTTC. Translation: CASSLGGQRYF.